Shown below are 32 T cell receptor beta chains from a single sample sequenced in a study of shared clonotypes between healthy human individuals. Sequencing was performed with immunoSEQ multiplex PCR; in TCRdb, only in-frame clones are kept and a portion is missing. This sample has just under 350,000 clones; more than 60% occur once, and the top ten carry more than 9%. Sequencing used memory CD4+ T cells sorted from blood. Sample subset: CD45RA-negative fraction. These receptors originate from a man aged 25 to 40 in good health.

This clone was observed at least ten times. The gene calls are TRBV18 and TRBJ2-1; 7 bases map to TRBD2. The V segment lost 3 bases and the J segment 9 bases; nucleotides outside the gene matches: 8. Germline CDR1 and CDR2: KGHSH and LQKENI. The length of the CDR3 is 14 residues. CDR3 DNA sequence: TGTGCCAGCTCACCGGGACTAAGGGTCGGTGAGCAGTTCTTC. This gives the protein CASSPGLRVGEQFF. Supplemented by reference TRBV18 and TRBJ2-1, the full variable domain reads NAGVMQNPRHLVRRRGQEARLRCSPMKGHSHVYWYRQLPEEGLKFMVYLQKENIIDESGMPKERFSAEFPKEGPSILRIQQVVRGDSAAYFCASSPGLRVGEQFFGPGTRLTVL.

Only one count was recorded for this clone. This sequence joins TRBV11-3 and TRBJ2-2; 10 bases line up with TRBD2. Per the germline V gene, CDR1 is SGHNT and CDR2 is YENEEA. This CDR3 contains 16 residues. J lost 2 bases, V lost 1 base, and 1 base had no gene match. CDR3 nucleotide sequence: TGTGCCAGCAGCTTAGTACTAGCGGGAAACACCGGGGAGCTGTTTTTT. This codes for CASSLVLAGNTGELFF.

This clone was found many times. The chain recombines TRBV15 with TRBJ1-5, with D possibly matching TRBD1 (5 bases). The V and J ends lost 0 bases and 2 bases respectively, with 11 bases between them. The V gene's germline CDR1 is LNHNV and CDR2 YYDKDF (reference sequence). The CDR3 consists of 16 residues. CDR3 bases: TGTGCCACCAGCAGAGAATTAGGGGCTGGCAATCAGCCCCAGCATTTT. This gives the protein CATSRELGAGNQPQHF.

In nucleotides, the CDR3 is TGTGCCAGCAGTGATGGTTTCAGGAATCCCTACAATGAGCAGTTCTTC. This gives the protein CASSDGFRNPYNEQFF. The V and J genes are TRBV6-1 and TRBJ2-1; D is undetermined. Trimming took 3 bases from V and 2 from J, leaving 14 bases between them. Germline V gene sequence: CDR1 MNHNS, CDR2 SASEGT. CDR3 size: 16 residues.

This clone was seen at least ten times. The same CDR3 is also encoded by other DNA sequences in this sample. The V gene is TRBV5-1, the J gene TRBJ2-3; the match to TRBD1 covers 7 bases. The CDR3 runs 18 residues. CDR1 and CDR2 (germline): SGHRS, YFSETQ. The V gene end was trimmed by 5 bases and the J gene end by 3 bases; junction bases not matched to a gene: 18. The CDR3 here is CASSSGGMSSRRTDTQYF. The DNA of the CDR3 is TGCGCCAGCAGTTCAGGGGGAATGTCTTCTAGAAGAACAGATACGCAGTATTTT.

This chain links TRBV28 with TRBJ1-1; no definite D call. Trimming pared 2 bases from V and 1 base from J, leaving 5 bases between. Germline-derived CDR1 and CDR2 are MDHEN and SYDVKM. CDR3 size: 13 residues. In DNA form, the CDR3 reads TGTGCCAGCAGTTTAATGTGGAACACTGAAGCTTTCTTT. Its protein is CASSLMWNTEAFF.

The CDR3 reads CASRLSLAGGSSYNEQFF. Here the CDR3 DNA reads TGTGCAAGTCGCTTAAGCCTAGCGGGAGGGAGCTCCTACAATGAGCAGTTCTTC. The chain combines TRBV12-2 with TRBJ2-1; whether TRBD2, the table's D call, matches the DNA was not checked. TRBV12-2 is an annotated pseudogene. The CDR3 sequence is 18 residues long.

The chain combines TRBV9 with TRBJ2-3; 7 positions match TRBD2. The CDR3 is 16 amino acids. The V and J ends lost 0 bases and 4 bases, in that order; junction bases with no gene match: 8. In germline, CDR1 is SGDLS, CDR2 YYNGEE. Written as DNA, the CDR3 is TGTGCCAGCAGCGTAGGAGGCGGGAGTGATGCAGATACGCAGTATTTT. Translation: CASSVGGGSDADTQYF.

This chain uses TRBV18 with TRBJ2-7; the match to TRBD1 covers 11 bases. The V and J ends lost 3 bases and 5 bases, in that order; junction bases with no gene match: 12. The CDR3 sequence is 17 residues long. Germline CDR1 and CDR2: KGHSH and LQKENI. CDR3: CASSPEEGTGGFHEQYF. The DNA of the CDR3 is TGTGCCAGCTCACCTGAAGAAGGGACAGGGGGTTTTCACGAGCAGTACTTC.

There are a few counts of this clone. This chain uses TRBV6-1 with TRBJ2-4; 8 bases agree with TRBD1. The CDR3 consists of 15 residues. CDR1 is MNHNS and CDR2 is SASEGT in the germline V gene. V was clipped by 4 bases and J by 7 bases; unmatched bases: 9. CDR3 protein: CASSATSGGANIQYF. Written as DNA, the CDR3 is TGTGCCAGCAGTGCCACCTCAGGGGGCGCGAACATTCAGTACTTC.

The V call is TRBV6-5, the J call TRBJ2-2; D remains ambiguous. Germline V gene lookup returns CDR1 MNHEY and CDR2 SVGAGI. V was cut by 8 bases and J by 4 bases, with 8 bases left in between. The CDR3 contains 12 residues. In DNA form, the CDR3 reads TGTGCCAGCGAAGTCATCACCGGGGAGCTGTTTTTT. Translation: CASEVITGELFF.

This clone was detected a few times. The J gene is TRBJ2-5, the V gene TRBV29-1, with TRBD2 matching 9 bases. CDR1 is SQVTM, CDR2 ANQGSEA, per germline. There are 12 residues in the CDR3. V lost 7 bases, J lost 4 bases, and 4 bases stayed unmatched. The CDR3 DNA follows: TGCAGCGCCAAACTAGCGGGAGAGACCCAGTACTTC. Encoded protein: CSAKLAGETQYF.

V is TRBV7-9 and J is TRBJ1-1; a weak D match, TRBD1 (5 bases). The V gene's germline CDR1 is SEHNR and CDR2 FQNEAQ (reference sequence). The CDR3 totals 12 residues. V was clipped by 3 bases and J by 11 bases, with 13 bases between them. CDR3 residues: CASSFSPGGAFF. CDR3 DNA: TGTGCCAGCAGCTTTAGTCCCGGGGGGGCTTTCTTT.

The chain couples TRBV6-5 to TRBJ2-1; 12 positions agree with TRBD2. V gave up 7 bases and J gave up 10 bases; unmatched junction bases: 8. Germline V lookup: CDR1 MNHEY, CDR2 SVGAGI. The CDR3 covers 14 residues. The CDR3 DNA reads as TGTGCCAGCAAGGGGACTAGCGGGTCCGGGGAGCAGTTCTTC. This translates into CASKGTSGSGEQFF.

V and J are TRBV6-1 and TRBJ2-5; tentatively, D is TRBD1 (5 bases). Deletions cut 0 bases from V and 2 bases from J, with 13 bases between. The CDR3 is 16 amino acids. CDR1 and CDR2 (germline): MNHNS, SASEGT. CDR3 sequence reads: CASSEALPGWQETQYF. In DNA, the CDR3 is TGTGCCAGCAGTGAAGCGCTTCCAGGGTGGCAAGAGACCCAGTACTTC.

The CDR3 is CATRGSLESTDTQYF. The DNA of the CDR3 is TGTGCCACCAGAGGTTCGCTGGAGAGCACAGATACGCAGTATTTT. This sequence joins TRBV15 and TRBJ2-3; no clear D. The length of the CDR3 is 15 residues. Looked up from germline, CDR1 is LNHNV and CDR2 is YYDKDF (reference sequence). V was cut by 6 bases and J by 0 bases, with 13 bases left in between.

This clone came up many times. The chain uses TRBV20-1 and TRBJ2-7; D perhaps matches TRBD1 (6 bases). Germline assignment: CDR1 DFQATT and CDR2 SNEGSKA (reference sequence). This CDR3 spans 10 amino acids. CDR3 coding DNA: TGCAGGACAGGCTCCTACGAGCAGTACTTC. Protein product: CRTGSYEQYF.

V usage is TRBV19 and J usage is TRBJ2-7; the match to TRBD2 covers 9 bases. V lost 4 bases and J lost 7; bases outside the gene matches: 11. The CDR3 extends over 15 amino acids. The germline CDR1 and CDR2 sequences are LNHDA and SQIVND (reference sequence). The CDR3, as DNA: TGTGCCAGTAGTACCGTAGCGGGAGCTACGAGGGAGCAGTACTTC. It translates to CASSTVAGATREQYF.

The chain recombines TRBV2 with TRBJ2-3; a weak D match, TRBD2 (6 bases). V was shortened by 11 bases and J by 1 base, with 16 bases between the two germline ends. Germline values: CDR1 SNHLY, CDR2 FYNNEI. CDR3 size: 14 residues. DNA for the CDR3: TGTGCCGGAAAACTAGCATGGGGCACAGATACGCAGTATTTT. This sequence encodes CAGKLAWGTDTQYF.

V gene TRBV2 combines with J gene TRBJ2-6; the match to TRBD1 covers 7 bases. V was pared by 5 bases and J by 0 bases, with 4 bases of the junction left unmatched. The CDR3 is 16 residues long. Per germline, CDR1 SNHLY and CDR2 FYNNEI. CDR3 nucleotides: TGTGCCAGCAGTAACCGACAGGGCTCTGGGGCCAACGTCCTGACTTTC. This encodes CASSNRQGSGANVLTF.

This clone was recorded many times. The V and J genes are TRBV2 and TRBJ2-1; no firm D call. CDR3 length: 11 residues. V lost 6 bases, J lost 5 bases, and 5 bases lay in between. Germline V gene data show CDR1 as SNHLY and CDR2 as FYNNEI. The CDR3 region is CASRWNNEQFF. CDR3 nucleotide sequence: TGTGCCAGCAGGTGGAACAATGAGCAGTTCTTC.

This clone has ten or more counts. The V call is TRBV7-9, the J call TRBJ2-1; D possibly corresponds to TRBD2 (7 bases). CDR1 is SEHNR, CDR2 FQNEAQ, per germline (reference sequence). V was cut by 7 bases and J by 4 bases, with 20 bases left in between. The CDR3 extends over 16 amino acids. The CDR3 DNA sequence: TGTGCCAGCAACAGGGCGGGACTACCCGGATACAATGAGCAGTTCTTC. Its translation is CASNRAGLPGYNEQFF.

This clone was seen once. The chain is built from TRBV6-5 and TRBJ2-5, with D maybe TRBD2 (6 bases). This CDR3 has 15 amino acids. Per germline, CDR1 MNHEY and CDR2 SVGAGI. Trimming left V 2 bases short and J 5 bases short, with 15 bases between. The CDR3 coding sequence is TGTGCCAGCAGTTACCCAGGAGGGAGAGGGGAGACCCAGTACTTC. Translated, it gives CASSYPGGRGETQYF.

V gene TRBV7-2 combines with J gene TRBJ2-1; D is unclear. The CDR3 runs to 13 residues. Germline-derived CDR1 and CDR2 are SGHTA and FQGNSA. V gave up 0 bases and J gave up 6 bases, with 6 bases separating them. The chain's CDR3 is CASSLALGNEQFF. The CDR3 DNA reads as TGTGCCAGCAGCTTAGCGCTCGGCAATGAGCAGTTCTTC.

The genes are TRBV27 and TRBJ1-5; a possible D gene is TRBD1 (5 bases). This CDR3 spans 16 amino acids. V gave up 0 bases and J gave up 9 bases, with 18 bases separating them. The germline gives CDR1 MNHEY, CDR2 SMNVEV (reference sequence). The CDR3 loop is CASSLSRDGTRGPQHF. DNA for the CDR3: TGTGCCAGCAGTTTATCGCGGGACGGGACGCGAGGGCCCCAGCATTTT.

The CDR3 region has the DNA TGTGCCAGCAGCTCCCAACCCACTAGGGGGGAGCAGTACTTC. Protein product: CASSSQPTRGEQYF. The chain couples TRBV5-4 to TRBJ2-7, with D possibly TRBD1 on 6 matching bases. This CDR3 comprises 14 residues. Trimming cost V 3 bases and J 7 bases, with 17 bases left between them. Germline lookup yields CDR1 SGHNT and CDR2 YYREEE (reference sequence).

The gene calls are TRBV7-6 and TRBJ2-5; D is uncertain. The CDR3 is 13 amino acids. Germline CDR1 and CDR2: SGHVS and FNYEAQ. With 5 bases removed from V and 1 base from J, the gap between germline ends came to 8 bases. The CDR3 region is CASSLHLQETQYF. The CDR3 DNA sequence: TGTGCCAGCAGCCTCCACCTCCAAGAGACCCAGTACTTC.

This rearrangement joins TRBV10-3 to TRBJ2-1; TRBD2 might be the D (5 bases). This CDR3 contains 13 residues. Germline values: CDR1 ENHRY, CDR2 SYGVKD. V lost 4 bases and J 7 bases, leaving 11 bases between the germline ends. DNA for the CDR3: TGTGCCATCAGTGCCGACGGGGTGAATGAGCAGTTCTTC. Protein sequence: CAISADGVNEQFF.

This clone was detected once. At one end the junction does not follow the germline gene, possibly because of a read error. The gene calls are TRBV27 and TRBJ2-7; TRBD2 is a possible D gene (6 bases). CDR3 length: 15 amino acids. In germline, CDR1 is MNHEY, CDR2 SMNVEV (reference sequence). CDR3 amino acids: CVSSLYGGPTGEQYF. Here the CDR3 DNA reads TGTGTCAGCAGTTTATACGGGGGACCCACCGGTGAGCAGTACTTC.

V usage is TRBV5-1 and J usage is TRBJ2-2; D is unclear. V was cut by 4 bases and J by 5 bases, with 12 bases left in between. Germline V lookup: CDR1 SGHRS, CDR2 YFSETQ. The CDR3 totals 14 residues. The CDR3 DNA reads TGCGCCAGCAGCCCCCGGGCAGCGACCGGGGAGCTGTTTTTT. Protein product: CASSPRAATGELFF.

This sequence joins TRBV5-1 and TRBJ2-7; D is uncertain. The V gene's germline CDR1 is SGHRS and CDR2 YFSETQ. The CDR3 sequence is 16 residues long. V lost 0 bases and J 0 bases, leaving 13 bases between the germline ends. The CDR3: CASSLGPESFSYEQYF. DNA for the CDR3: TGCGCCAGCAGCTTGGGGCCGGAGAGCTTCTCCTACGAGCAGTACTTC. The full variable domain, completed using reference TRBV5-1 and TRBJ2-7, is KAGVTQTPRYLIKTRGQQVTLSCSPISGHRSVSWYQQTPGQGLQFLFEYFSETQRNKGNFPGRFSGRQFSNSRSEMNVSTLELGDSALYLCASSLGPESFSYEQYFGPGTRLTVT.

Worth noting for this clone: This specimen includes other DNA sequences encoding the same CDR3. This rearrangement joins TRBV28 to TRBJ2-1; no clear D. V was clipped by 2 bases and J by 3 bases, with 2 bases between them. Per the germline V gene, CDR1 is MDHEN and CDR2 is SYDVKM. The CDR3 is made up of 12 amino acids. This CDR3 reads CASSLGYNEQFF. DNA of the CDR3: TGTGCCAGCAGTTTAGGCTACAATGAGCAGTTCTTC.